Below are 5 T cell receptor beta chains sequenced from a single sample in a study of post-analysis software for immune sequencing data (dated by TCRdb to between 2014 and 2017). Library creation used PCR. The reads were generated on an Illumina HiSeq 2500. To reduce PCR and sequencing biases, unique molecular identifiers were built into the TCR beta cDNA libraries. TCRdb reran the public reads through fastp at Q25 and MiXCR, keeping productive beta chains. Duplicate CDR3 protein sequences are folded into a single record with the most common DNA and genes. This sample is represented by 180,000 or so distinct CDR3 sequences; roughly 30% of them were singletons. The top ten constitute less than 4% of the sample. These receptors lack a known antigen. Paper-wide results and their limitations: Patients showed significantly higher frequencies than controls for a handful of TRBV segments, among them TRBV5-6, TRBV5-1 and TRBV20-1.

The specimen was blood. These receptors were collected from a girl between 2 and 17 years old with multiple sclerosis.

The gene calls are TRBV5-1 and TRBJ1-1, with D unclear. The CDR3 extends over 15 amino acids. The germline V and J ends were trimmed by 0 bases and 1 base, with 10 bases remaining between them. Germline V gene lookup returns CDR1 SGHRS and CDR2 YFSETQ. The CDR3 nucleotides are TGCGCCAGCAGCTTGGGGCCCGGCGAGAACACTGAAGCTTTCTTT. It specifies CASSLGPGENTEAFF.

This clonotype has a count of ten or more. This rearrangement joins TRBV29-1 to TRBJ2-7, with D possibly TRBD2 on 5 matching bases. The CDR3 extends over 15 amino acids. V lost 2 bases to trimming and J lost 2 bases, with 16 bases between them. Germline V lookup: CDR1 SQVTM, CDR2 ANQGSEA. CDR3: CSVERRAGGPYEQYF. The CDR3 region has the DNA TGCAGCGTTGAAAGGCGGGCGGGCGGACCCTACGAGCAGTACTTC.

This clonotype was picked up many times. The V gene is TRBV10-3, the J gene TRBJ2-7; 9 bases match TRBD1. The germline CDR1 and CDR2 sequences are ENHRY and SYGVKD. The CDR3 is 13 residues long. With 2 bases clipped from V and 10 bases from J, the junction kept 6 bases outside the gene matches. CDR3 region: CAISELLQGAQYF. The CDR3 DNA reads as TGTGCCATCAGTGAGCTCTTACAGGGGGCTCAGTACTTC.

The table lists this clonotype with many counts. V and J are TRBV12-3 or TRBV12-4 and TRBJ2-5; TRBD1 is a possible D gene (8 bases). V was pared by 6 bases and J by 4 bases, with 15 bases between. The CDR3 loop spans 14 amino acids. The CDR3 bases are TGTGCCAGCAGACCCACAGGGGGGGGAGAGACCCAGTACTTC. Translated, it gives CASRPTGGGETQYF.

This clonotype appeared once. This chain uses TRBV28 with TRBJ2-5; perhaps TRBD2 as D (6 bases). With 5 bases removed from V and 11 bases from J, the gap between germline ends came to 15 bases. This CDR3 comprises 12 residues. Looked up from germline, CDR1 is MDHEN and CDR2 is SYDVKM. This CDR3 reads CASSDDSREQYF. DNA of the CDR3: TGTGCCAGCAGTGACGATAGTCGGGAGCAGTACTTC.